Described below is a single TCR beta chain sequence and its context. CDR1 and CDR2 from the germline V gene are SGHTA and FQGNSA. Trimming left V 5 bases short and J 4 bases short, with 12 bases between. The CDR3 has 13 amino acids. Primers used in a second PCR of about 7 to 12 cycles were a sample-barcoded 5' primer and a J-beta primer mix. TCRdb analysed the 5' RACE reads with MiXCR anew, one entry per CDR3 protein. In the table there are roughly 1.9 million distinct CDR3 sequences, roughly 43% of which are singletons. The sample is drawn from a study of blood T cells in healthy people across ages. Source material: blood. The chain combines TRBV7-2 with TRBJ2-7; D remains unclear. The source is a human donor in good health. The DNA of the CDR3 is TGTGCCAGCAGCCCATTCTCGGGTTACGAGCAGTACTTC. This codes for CASSPFSGYEQYF.